This T cell receptor (beta chain) was documented in a study of CD8+CD57+ T cells in acquired aplastic anemia. Investigators profiled TCR beta VDJ and CDR3 from genomic DNA template. TCRdb reprocessed the reads via MiXCR and lists one record per CDR3 protein. The table records roughly 63,000 distinct CDR3 sequences, 54% of them present only once. Trimming at V came to 1 base and at J to 7 bases, leaving 12 bases not matched to a gene. CDR3 length equals 16 residues. This chain uses TRBV12-3 or TRBV12-4 with TRBJ2-7; TRBD2 matches at 8 bases. The clonotype originates from a human donor in good health, serving as a control. Sequencing was done on a sample of sorted CD4+, CD8+, or CD8+CD57+ T cells (not recorded which) from PBMCs. The chain's CDR3 is CASSLVIGGGVGEQYF. CDR3 bases: TGTGCCAGCAGTTTAGTCATCGGGGGGGGAGTCGGAGAGCAGTACTTC.